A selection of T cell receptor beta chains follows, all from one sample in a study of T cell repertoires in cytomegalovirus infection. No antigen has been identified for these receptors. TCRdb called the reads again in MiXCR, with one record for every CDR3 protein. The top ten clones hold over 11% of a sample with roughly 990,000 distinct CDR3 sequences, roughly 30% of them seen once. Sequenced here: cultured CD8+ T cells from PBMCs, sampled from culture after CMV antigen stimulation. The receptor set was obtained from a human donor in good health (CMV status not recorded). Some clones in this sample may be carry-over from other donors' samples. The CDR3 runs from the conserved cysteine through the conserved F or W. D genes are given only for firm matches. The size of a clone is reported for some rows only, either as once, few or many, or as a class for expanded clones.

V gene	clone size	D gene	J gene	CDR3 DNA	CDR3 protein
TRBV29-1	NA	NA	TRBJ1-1	TGCAGCGTTCTCAGGGTAGGAGGCGTGAACACTGAAGCTTTCTTT	CSVLRVGGVNTEAFF
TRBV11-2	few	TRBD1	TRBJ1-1	TGTGCCAGCAGCATTTCTGGACAGGGTCGTGGCGCTTTCTTT	CASSISGQGRGAFF
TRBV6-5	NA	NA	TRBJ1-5	TGTGCCAGCAGCCTCTCCGTAGGCAATCAGCCCCAGCATTTT	CASSLSVGNQPQHF
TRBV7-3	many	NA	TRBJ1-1	TGTGCCAGCAGCTTAAAGGGGCCGAGTCTGAACACTGAAGCTTTCTTT	CASSLKGPSLNTEAFF
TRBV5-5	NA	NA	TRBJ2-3	TGTGCCAGCAGCTTGCTTCGGACAGACACAGATACGCAGTATTTT	CASSLLRTDTDTQYF
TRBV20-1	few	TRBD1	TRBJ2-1	TGCAGTGCTTCCGGGACAGGGAAGTACCAAAGCTCCTACAATGAGCAGTTCTTC	CSASGTGKYQSSYNEQFF
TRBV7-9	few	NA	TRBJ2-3	TGTGCCAGCAGCTCCGATCGTGCTAGCACAGATACGCAGTATTTT	CASSSDRASTDTQYF
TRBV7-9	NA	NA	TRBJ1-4	TGTGCCAGCAGCTTAGGCAGGGAGTTTACCCCAGCTAATGAAAAACTGTTTTTT	CASSLGREFTPANEKLFF
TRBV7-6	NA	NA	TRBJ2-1	TGTGCCAGCAGCTTAGAGCCGGGTAAAAGCTCCTACAATGAGCAGTTCTTC	CASSLEPGKSSYNEQFF
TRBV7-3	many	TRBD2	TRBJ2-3	TGTGCCAGCAGCTCGCTAGCGGGGGGTGGGACAGATACGCAGTATTTT	CASSSLAGGGTDTQYF
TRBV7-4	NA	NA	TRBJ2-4	TGTGCCAGCAGCCCCCGAGACCATCCTGGAGGCAAAATCATTCAGTACTTC	CASSPRDHPGGKIIQYF
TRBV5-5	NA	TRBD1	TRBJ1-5	TGTGCCAGCAGCGGTTGGGACAGACCTAATCAGCCCCAGCATTTT	CASSGWDRPNQPQHF
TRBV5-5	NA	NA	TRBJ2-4	TGTGCCAGCGGACATCCGCGGGGCTCAACCAAAAACATTCAGTACTTC	CASGHPRGSTKNIQYF
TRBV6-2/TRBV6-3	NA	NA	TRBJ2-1	TGTGCCAGCAGTTACTCCCCTGACTGGGGTTCCTCCTACAATGAGCAGTTCTTC	CASSYSPDWGSSYNEQFF
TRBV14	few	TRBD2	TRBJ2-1	TGTGCCAGCAGCCAAGGGGCTAGCGGGGGGGCCTCCTACAATGAGCAGTTCTTC	CASSQGASGGASYNEQFF
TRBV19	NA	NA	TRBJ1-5	TGTGCCAGTATTTTTTCACCCGATAGCAATCAGCCCCAGCATTTT	CASIFSPDSNQPQHF
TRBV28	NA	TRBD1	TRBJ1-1	TGTGCCAGCCGACAGGGGGTATTCCTCAACACTGAAGCTTTCTTT	CASRQGVFLNTEAFF
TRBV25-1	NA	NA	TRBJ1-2	TGTGCCAGCAGTGAAGGAGGGAAAGGCTACACCTTC	CASSEGGKGYTF
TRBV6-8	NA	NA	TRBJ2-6	TGTGCCAGCAGATCTTTGGGATTATCTGGGGCCAACGTCCTGACTTTC	CASRSLGLSGANVLTF
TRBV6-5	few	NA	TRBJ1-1	TGTGCCAGCAGTTACTCAGGGTTAACTGAAGCTTTCTTT	CASSYSGLTEAFF
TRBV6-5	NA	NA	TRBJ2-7	TGTGTCAGCAGTTTCCGAGGGGGGGGGTGGGACGAGCAGTACTTC	CVSSFRGGGWDEQYF
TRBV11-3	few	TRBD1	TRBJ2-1	TGTGCCAGCAGCTCCCGACAGGGGGAAGCCTCCTACAATGAGCAGTTCTTC	CASSSRQGEASYNEQFF
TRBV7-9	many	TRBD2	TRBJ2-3	TGTGCCAGCAGCCCCCCGGCGGGGGACCGCACAGATACGCAGTATTTT	CASSPPAGDRTDTQYF
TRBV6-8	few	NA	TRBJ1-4	TGTGCCAGCAGTTACTCGATACTTGGGGGCGGTGAAAAACTGTTTTTT	CASSYSILGGGEKLFF
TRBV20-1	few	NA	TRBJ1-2	TGCAGTGCTAGAGATTGGGCAGGGTTTAACTATGGCTACACCTTC	CSARDWAGFNYGYTF
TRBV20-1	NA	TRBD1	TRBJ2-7	TGCAGTGCTAACCGGGACAGTTCCTACGAGCAGTACTTC	CSANRDSSYEQYF
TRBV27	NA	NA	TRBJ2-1	TGTGCCAGCAGTTTATCAGAGTCCAATGAGCAGTTCTTC	CASSLSESNEQFF
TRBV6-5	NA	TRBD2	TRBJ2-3	TGTGCCAGCAGTCAATTAGCGGGGGGGGCCGGAGATACGCAGTATTTT	CASSQLAGGAGDTQYF
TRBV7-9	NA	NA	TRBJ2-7	TGTGCCAGCAGCTTCAGGGGGGGTTACGAGCAGTACTTC	CASSFRGGYEQYF
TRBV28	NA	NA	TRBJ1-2	TGTGCCAGCAGTTTGGATGTGCTTCCCCCCGAAGGGTATGGCTACACCTTC	CASSLDVLPPEGYGYTF
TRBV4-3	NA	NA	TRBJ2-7	TGCGCCAGCAGCCAAGAGGAAAAGGCTGGCGGGGGCCCATTTTCCTACGAGCAGTACTTC	CASSQEEKAGGGPFSYEQYF
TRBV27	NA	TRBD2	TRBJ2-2	TGTGCCAGCAGTTCGGGGGGGGGCGCGTCTGGTCCCGGGGAGCTGTTTTTT	CASSSGGGASGPGELFF
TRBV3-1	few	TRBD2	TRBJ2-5	TGTGCCAGCAGCCAAGGATCTAGCGGGGGTTACCAAGAGACCCAGTACTTC	CASSQGSSGGYQETQYF